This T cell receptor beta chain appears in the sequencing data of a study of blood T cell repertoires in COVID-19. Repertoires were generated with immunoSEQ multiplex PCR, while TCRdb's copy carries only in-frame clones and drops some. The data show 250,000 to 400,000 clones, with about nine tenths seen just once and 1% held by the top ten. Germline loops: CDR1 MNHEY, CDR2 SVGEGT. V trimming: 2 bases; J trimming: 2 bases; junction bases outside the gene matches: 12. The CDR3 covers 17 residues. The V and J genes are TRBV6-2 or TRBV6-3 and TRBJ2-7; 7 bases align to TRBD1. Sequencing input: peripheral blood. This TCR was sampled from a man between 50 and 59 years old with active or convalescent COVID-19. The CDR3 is CASSYGGQPTGTYEQYF. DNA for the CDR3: TGTGCCAGCAGTTACGGGGGACAGCCAACAGGGACCTACGAGCAGTACTTC.